The 30 T cell receptor beta chains listed next were all sequenced from one sample in a study of read filtering for tumor transcriptome and immune sequencing. Molecular barcoded adaptors covering alpha/delta and beta/gamma chains were used on roughly 400 ng RNA. From the reads, TCRdb called clonotypes with MiXCR, one entry per CDR3 protein. The repertoire includes about 90,000 distinct CDR3 sequences, 9% to 15% of them detected once, and under 15% sits in the top ten. The specimen sequenced was a population of CD138-negative cells sorted from bone marrow. These receptor sequences come from a donor at least 40 years old with multiple myeloma.

In its sample, this clonotype was seen many times. This rearrangement joins TRBV5-1 to TRBJ1-2, with D unresolved. There are 14 residues in the CDR3. Trimming cost V 1 base and J 8 bases, with 15 bases left between them. The germline V gene has CDR1 SGHRS and CDR2 YFSETQ. The CDR3 nucleotides are TGCGCCAGCAGCTTGTCCACTGGAGGAGGCGGCTACACCTTC. The encoded protein is CASSLSTGGGGYTF.

As for this clonotype: A much larger clone lies one base from this, so it may be a read error. The V call is TRBV20-1, the J call TRBJ2-3; TRBD1 matches 9 bases. V was clipped by 5 bases and J by 10 bases; unmatched bases: 7. The CDR3 length is 12 residues. Germline V gene lookup returns CDR1 DFQATT and CDR2 SNEGSKA (reference sequence). The CDR3 DNA follows: TGCAGTGCTCGCCGGGACAGGGATGCGCAGTATTTT. The encoded protein is CSARRDRDAQYF.

Many counts were recorded for this clonotype. The chain couples TRBV28 to TRBJ2-3; tentatively, D is TRBD1 (5 bases). CDR3 size: 16 residues. V lost 4 bases and J lost 3, with 17 bases in between. Germline V gene sequence: CDR1 MDHEN, CDR2 SYDVKM. This CDR3 reads CASSSAGGAKTDTQYF. The DNA of the CDR3 is TGTGCCAGCAGTTCCGCAGGTGGGGCGAAGACAGATACGCAGTATTTT.

This clonotype was counted many times. The J gene is TRBJ1-2, the V gene TRBV20-1; D gene ambiguous. This CDR3 comprises 11 residues. The V and J ends lost 0 bases and 14 bases respectively, with 13 bases between them. Germline V gene sequence: CDR1 DFQATT, CDR2 SNEGSKA (reference sequence). CDR3 sequence: CSARDRGERTF. The CDR3 DNA is TGCAGTGCTAGAGATCGGGGAGAGAGGACCTTC.

The rearrangement uses TRBV2 and TRBJ1-5; D remains unclear. Per the germline V gene, CDR1 is SNHLY and CDR2 is FYNNEI. The length of the CDR3 is 14 residues. The V gene lost 11 bases and the J gene lost 2 bases, with 16 bases spanning the gap. The DNA for the CDR3 is TGTGCCGGTGCGGCCGCGCGGGGCAATCAGCCCCAGCATTTT. Protein product: CAGAAARGNQPQHF.

This clonotype was detected ten times or more. The chain uses TRBV20-1 and TRBJ2-3; 7 bases are shared with TRBD2. The CDR3 length is 16 residues. Germline V gene sequence: CDR1 DFQATT, CDR2 SNEGSKA (reference sequence). After removal of 0 bases from V and 1 base from J, the junction contained 7 bases not matched to a gene. The DNA of the CDR3 is TGCAGTGCTAGAGATCGTCGAGCGGGACGCACAGATACGCAGTATTTT. Its translation: CSARDRRAGRTDTQYF.

This clonotype came up many times. An end of the junction differs from the germline gene, which may be a read error. The chain combines TRBV18 with TRBJ2-7, with a possible D match to TRBD1 (6 bases). This CDR3 has 14 amino acids. Germline lookup yields CDR1 KGHSH and CDR2 LQKENI. The CDR3 nucleotides read TGTGCCAGCTCACCAACCCCTCAGGGGCGGGCGAAGTCCTTC. It specifies CASSPTPQGRAKSF.

The chain links TRBV28 to TRBJ2-6; 11 nucleotides align to TRBD1. The CDR3 has 23 amino acids. V was clipped by 5 bases and J by 0 bases; unmatched bases: 21. In germline, CDR1 is MDHEN, CDR2 SYDVKM. CDR3 in amino acids: CASSTDSDLIRDRGFSGANVLTF. CDR3 nucleotides: TGTGCCAGCAGTACTGACTCGGACCTGATAAGGGACAGGGGGTTCTCTGGGGCCAACGTCCTGACTTTC.

For this clonotype: A much larger clone lies a single base off, so this may be a read error. V usage is TRBV2 and J usage is TRBJ2-2; 8 nucleotides match TRBD1. This CDR3 is 15 amino acids long. CDR1 and CDR2 from the germline V gene are SNHLY and FYNNEI. Losses at the gene ends were 5 bases for V and 6 bases for J; bases not matched to a gene: 8. In DNA form, the CDR3 reads TGTGCCAGCAGTCCGCAGGGGGCCTACGCCGGGGAGCTGTTTTTT. Protein: CASSPQGAYAGELFF.

A few counts support this clonotype. Given a much more abundant clone one base away, this may be a read error. The chain has TRBV12-3 or TRBV12-4 and TRBJ1-1; 7 positions match TRBD1. Unmatched junction bases numbered 17, after V lost 6 bases and J lost 4 bases. This CDR3 is built from 17 residues. The CDR3 DNA is TGTGCCAGCAGACGACCGCCGATAGACAGGGCGAGCACTGAAGCTTTCTTT. It yields the protein CASRRPPIDRASTEAFF.

This clonotype came up many times. The genes are TRBV18 and TRBJ1-5; D unresolved. The V end lost 3 bases, the J end lost 9 bases, and 12 bases lay between the germline ends. Germline CDR1 reads KGHSH; CDR2 reads LQKENI. This CDR3 spans 13 amino acids. The CDR3 DNA is TGTGCCAGCTCACCGCCCGGGGAAGGGCCCCAGCATTTT. Translation: CASSPPGEGPQHF.

This rearrangement joins TRBV9 to TRBJ2-1; D not certain. Germline CDR1 SGDLS, CDR2 YYNGEE. Trimming removed 0 bases at V and 9 bases at J, with 16 bases between. The CDR3 extends over 15 amino acids. This CDR3 is CASSVATGSYGEQFF. In DNA form, the CDR3 reads TGTGCCAGCAGCGTAGCTACTGGGTCCTACGGTGAGCAGTTCTTC.

Many counts were recorded for this clonotype. A clone one base away is much larger, so this may be a read error. This chain joins TRBV5-5 and TRBJ2-1; no definite D call. Germline values: CDR1 SGHKS, CDR2 YYEKEE (reference sequence). The CDR3 has 13 residues. CDR3 DNA sequence: TGTGCCAGCAGCCCGCGGTCCTACAATGGGCAGTTCTTC. Protein: CASSPRSYNGQFF. Combining the CDR3 with reference TRBV5-5 and TRBJ2-1 gives the whole variable domain DAGVTQSPTHLIKTRGQQVTLRCSPISGHKSVSWYQQVLGQGPQFIFQYYEKEERGRGNFPDRFSARQFPNYSSELNVNALLLGDSALYLCASSPRSYNGQFFGPGTRLTVL.

In the case of this clonotype: This may come from a read error, since a much larger clone is one base off. Here the CDR3 omits its conserved ending phenylalanine or tryptophan, so a read error is the likely source. The chain links TRBV12-3 or TRBV12-4 to TRBJ2-2; no reliable D call. The V and J ends lost 7 bases and 6 bases respectively, with 3 bases between them. This CDR3 is 10 amino acids long. The CDR3 DNA is TGTGCCAGCAAAGCCGGGGAGCTGTTTTCT. The encoded protein is CASKAGELFS.

In its sample, this clonotype was seen many times. The chain carries TRBV3-1 and TRBJ2-2; 11 positions match TRBD2. The V and J ends lost 3 bases and 2 bases, in that order; junction bases with no gene match: 8. The CDR3 consists of 18 residues. Per germline, CDR1 LGHDT and CDR2 YNNKEL (reference sequence). The CDR3 DNA sequence: TGTGCCAGCAGCCAGTTTCTAGCGGGAGGCGGCAACACCGGGGAGCTGTTTTTT. This translates into CASSQFLAGGGNTGELFF. Filled out from reference TRBV3-1 and TRBJ2-2, the complete variable domain reads DTAVSQTPKYLVTQMGNDKSIKCEQNLGHDTMYWYKQDSKKFLKIMFSYNNKELIINETVPNRFSPKSPDKAHLNLHINSLELGDSAVYFCASSQFLAGGGNTGELFFGEGSRLTVL.

In this sample, this clonotype turned up many times. CDR3 bases: TGTGCCAGCAGCCCGGGAGCCCGCGGCGATGAGCAGTTCTTC. Protein product: CASSPGARGDEQFF. V gene TRBV12-3 or TRBV12-4 combines with J gene TRBJ2-1; D is possibly TRBD2 (6 bases). CDR3 length: 14 amino acids. Trimming left V 6 bases short and J 8 bases short, with 17 bases between.

With regard to this clonotype: One junction end does not reproduce the germline sequence, and a read error may be involved. This chain links TRBV2 with TRBJ1-1; D perhaps matches TRBD1 (6 bases). Germline V lookup: CDR1 SNHLY, CDR2 FYNNEI. The CDR3 is 13 amino acids. For the CDR3, the DNA is TGTGCCAGCAGTAGGACAGTGAACGCTGAAGCTTTCTTT. Amino acids: CASSRTVNAEAFF.

V usage is TRBV5-1 and J usage is TRBJ2-2; 16 positions match TRBD2. The CDR3 covers 18 residues. V lost 4 bases to trimming and J lost 4 bases; unmatched junction nucleotides: 7. Germline V gene sequence: CDR1 SGHRS, CDR2 YFSETQ. CDR3 sequence: CASSRGLAGGRGTGELFF. The CDR3 region has the DNA TGCGCCAGCAGCCGGGGACTAGCGGGAGGGCGAGGCACCGGGGAGCTGTTTTTT.

The sample holds many counts of this clonotype. V gene TRBV5-5 combines with J gene TRBJ2-5, with 8 bases identical to TRBD1. In germline, CDR1 is SGHKS, CDR2 YYEKEE (reference sequence). Trimming cost V 2 bases and J 4 bases; bases outside gene matches: 4. The length of the CDR3 is 14 residues. As DNA, the CDR3 is TGTGCCAGCAGCTTCGGACAGGGACCAGAGACCCAGTACTTC. It encodes CASSFGQGPETQYF. Looking up the rest from reference TRBV5-5 and TRBJ2-5 gives the full variable domain: DAGVTQSPTHLIKTRGQQVTLRCSPISGHKSVSWYQQVLGQGPQFIFQYYEKEERGRGNFPDRFSARQFPNYSSELNVNALLLGDSALYLCASSFGQGPETQYFGPGTRLLVL.

About this clonotype: This probably arose from a read error, given a far larger clone one base away. The chain employs TRBV7-8 and TRBJ2-1, with D possibly TRBD2 on 6 matching bases. CDR1 is SGHVS and CDR2 is FQNEAQ in the germline V gene. The CDR3 has 16 residues. The CDR3 loop is CASSLLATYSYNVQFF. CDR3 nucleotide sequence: TGTGCCAGCAGCTTACTAGCGACCTACTCCTACAATGTGCAGTTCTTC. The full variable domain, rest sourced from reference TRBV7-8 and TRBJ2-1, is GAGVSQSPRYKVAKRGQDVALRCDPISGHVSLFWYQQALGQGPEFLTYFQNEAQLDKSGLPSDRFFAERPEGSVSTLKIQRTQQEDSAVYLCASSLLATYSYNVQFFGPGTRLTVL.

Concerning this clonotype itself: This clone may be a read error of a much larger clone one base away. The V call is TRBV11-3, the J call TRBJ2-5; TRBD2 matches 10 bases. CDR3 length equals 15 residues. Germline V gene lookup returns CDR1 SGHNT and CDR2 YENEEA. DNA of the CDR3: TGTGCCAGCAGCTTAAGCGGGGGGGACCAAGAGACCCGGTACTTC. This encodes CASSLSGGDQETRYF.

Points on this clonotype: A much larger clone sits a single nucleotide away, making a read error possible. J is TRBJ2-1 and V is TRBV7-3; 13 bases line up with TRBD2. Germline values: CDR1 SGHTA, CDR2 FQGTGA. The CDR3 totals 17 residues. CDR3 sequence (DNA): TGTGCCAGCAGCTTCAGCCTTCCGGGACTAGCGGGATCAGAGCGGTTCTTC. Its translation: CASSFSLPGLAGSERFF.

This clonotype was recorded many times. The chain couples TRBV6-2 or TRBV6-3 to TRBJ2-3; no clear D. The V end was cut by 5 bases, the J end by 11 bases, with 17 bases between. CDR3 size: 13 residues. Germline V gene data show CDR1 as MNHEY and CDR2 as SVGEGT. The CDR3 DNA sequence: TGTGCCAGCAGTAAACCGACGAATTCGAGGCAGTATTTT. As protein: CASSKPTNSRQYF.

This clonotype was detected many times. The chain has TRBV28 and TRBJ1-1; tentatively, D is TRBD1 (6 bases). CDR3 length equals 15 residues. Germline CDR1 MDHEN, CDR2 SYDVKM. Deletions cut 4 bases from V and 5 bases from J, with 17 bases between. DNA of the CDR3: TGTGCCAGCAGTTCGATCAGGGGCCTCCCTACTGAAGCTTTCTTT. This gives the protein CASSSIRGLPTEAFF.

At least ten counts were recorded for this clonotype. This chain connects TRBV29-1 to TRBJ1-5; D is uncertain. V lost 5 bases and J 2 bases, leaving 10 bases between the germline ends. Per germline, CDR1 SQVTM and CDR2 ANQGSEA. This CDR3 has 13 amino acids. The CDR3 nucleotides are TGCAGCGTTACTGTTAGGGGCAATCAGCCCCAGCATTTT. This gives the protein CSVTVRGNQPQHF.

This clonotype has at least ten counts. The chain uses TRBV5-1 and TRBJ2-1; D gene ambiguous. Germline V gene sequence: CDR1 SGHRS, CDR2 YFSETQ. V was cut by 4 bases and J by 4 bases, with 12 bases left in between. CDR3 size: 14 residues. In DNA form, the CDR3 reads TGCGCCAGCAGCCCTGGATCGGATTACAATGAGCAGTTCTTC. Its protein product is CASSPGSDYNEQFF.

This clonotype was detected many times. The chain has TRBV5-1 and TRBJ1-1, with D perhaps matching TRBD1 (5 bases). CDR1 SGHRS and CDR2 YFSETQ come from the germline V gene. The V and J ends lost 1 base and 7 bases respectively, with 11 bases between them. This CDR3 region has 13 residues. The CDR3 is CASSLQGRGEAFF. DNA of the CDR3: TGCGCCAGCAGCTTGCAGGGTAGGGGTGAAGCTTTCTTT.

This clonotype was seen more than once but under ten times. The chain recombines TRBV19 with TRBJ1-2, with unresolved D. CDR1 and CDR2 from the germline V gene are LNHDA and SQIVND (reference sequence). This CDR3 spans 11 amino acids. Trimming took 6 bases from V and 5 from J, leaving 7 bases between them. The CDR3 protein is CASSTGYGYTF. The DNA for the CDR3 is TGTGCCAGTAGCACCGGTTATGGCTACACCTTC.

A remark on this clonotype: A much larger clone sits a single nucleotide away, making a read error possible. This chain links TRBV12-3 or TRBV12-4 with TRBJ2-1, with a possible D match to TRBD1 (6 bases). The CDR3 spans 15 residues. CDR3 DNA: TGTGCCAGCAGTTCCCGTGGGGGCCAATACAATGGGCAGTTCTTC. It yields the protein CASSSRGGQYNGQFF.

This clonotype was seen a single time. A much larger clone lies a single base off, so this may be a read error. This rearrangement joins TRBV12-3 or TRBV12-4 to TRBJ1-2; D call uncertain. CDR3 length: 14 amino acids. Trimming removed 5 bases from V and 4 bases from J, with 14 bases in between. The DNA for the CDR3 is TGTGCCAGCAGTCCCCCGTTGGGGATCTATGGCTACACCTTC. Translation: CASSPPLGIYGYTF.